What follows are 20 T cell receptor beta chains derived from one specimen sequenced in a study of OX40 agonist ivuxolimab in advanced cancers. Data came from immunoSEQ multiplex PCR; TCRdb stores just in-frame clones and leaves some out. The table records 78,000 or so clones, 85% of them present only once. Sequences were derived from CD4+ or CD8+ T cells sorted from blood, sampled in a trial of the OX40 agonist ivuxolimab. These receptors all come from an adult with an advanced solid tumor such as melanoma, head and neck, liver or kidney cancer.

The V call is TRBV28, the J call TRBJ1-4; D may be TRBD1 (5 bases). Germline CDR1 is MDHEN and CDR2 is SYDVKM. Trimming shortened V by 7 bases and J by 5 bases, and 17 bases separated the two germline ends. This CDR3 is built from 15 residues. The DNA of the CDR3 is TGTGCCAGCAAGACCAAGGGACGGCTGAATGAAAAACTGTTTTTT. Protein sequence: CASKTKGRLNEKLFF. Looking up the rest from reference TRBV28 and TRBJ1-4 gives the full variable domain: DVKVTQSSRYLVKRTGEKVFLECVQDMDHENMFWYRQDPGLGLRLIYFSYDVKMKEKGDIPEGYSVSREKKERFSLILESASTNQTSMYLCASKTKGRLNEKLFFGSGTQLSVL.

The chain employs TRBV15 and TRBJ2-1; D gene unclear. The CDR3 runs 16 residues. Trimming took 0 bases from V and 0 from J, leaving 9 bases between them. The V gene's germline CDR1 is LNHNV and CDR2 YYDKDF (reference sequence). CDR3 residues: CATSRDLQNSYNEQFF. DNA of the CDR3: TGTGCCACCAGCAGAGATTTACAGAACTCCTACAATGAGCAGTTCTTC.

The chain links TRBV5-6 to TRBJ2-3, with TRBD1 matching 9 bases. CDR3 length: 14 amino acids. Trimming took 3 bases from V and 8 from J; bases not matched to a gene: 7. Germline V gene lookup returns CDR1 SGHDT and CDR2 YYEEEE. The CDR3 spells CASSSGQGVGTQYF. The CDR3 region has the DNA TGTGCCAGCAGCTCGGGACAGGGAGTGGGTACGCAGTATTTT. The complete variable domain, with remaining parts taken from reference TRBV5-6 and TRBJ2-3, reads DAGVTQSPTHLIKTRGQQVTLRCSPKSGHDTVSWYQQALGQGPQFIFQYYEEEERQRGNFPDRFSGHQFPNYSSELNVNALLLGDSALYLCASSSGQGVGTQYFGPGTRLTVL.

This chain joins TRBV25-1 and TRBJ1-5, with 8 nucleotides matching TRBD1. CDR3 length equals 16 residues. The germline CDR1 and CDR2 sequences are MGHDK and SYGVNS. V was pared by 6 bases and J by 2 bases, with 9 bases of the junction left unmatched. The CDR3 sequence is CASRDNTGGGNQPQHF. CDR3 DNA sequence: TGTGCCAGCAGGGACAACACAGGGGGGGGCAATCAGCCCCAGCATTTT.

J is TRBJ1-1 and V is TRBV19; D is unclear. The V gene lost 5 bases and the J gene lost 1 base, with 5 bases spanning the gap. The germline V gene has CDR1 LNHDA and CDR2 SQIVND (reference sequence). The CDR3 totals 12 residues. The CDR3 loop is CASSFRNTEAFF. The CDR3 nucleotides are TGTGCCAGTAGTTTTAGGAACACTGAAGCTTTCTTT.

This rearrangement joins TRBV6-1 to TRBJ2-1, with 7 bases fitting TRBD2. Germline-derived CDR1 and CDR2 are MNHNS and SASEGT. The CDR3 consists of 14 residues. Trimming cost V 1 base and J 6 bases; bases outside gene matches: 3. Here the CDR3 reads CASSEGAGVNEQFF. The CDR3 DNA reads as TGTGCCAGCAGTGAAGGTGCGGGAGTCAATGAGCAGTTCTTC.

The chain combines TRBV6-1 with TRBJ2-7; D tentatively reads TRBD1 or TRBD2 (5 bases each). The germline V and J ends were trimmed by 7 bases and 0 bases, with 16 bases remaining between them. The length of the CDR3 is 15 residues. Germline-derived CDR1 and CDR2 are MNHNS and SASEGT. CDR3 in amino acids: CASMRGTASSYEQYF. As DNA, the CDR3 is TGTGCCAGCATGAGAGGGACCGCAAGCTCCTACGAGCAGTACTTC.

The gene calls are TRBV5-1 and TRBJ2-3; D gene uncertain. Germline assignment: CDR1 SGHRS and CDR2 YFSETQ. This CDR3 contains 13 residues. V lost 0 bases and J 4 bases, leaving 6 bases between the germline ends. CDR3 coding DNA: TGCGCCAGCAGCTTGGAAGTGGCAGATACGCAGTATTTT. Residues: CASSLEVADTQYF.

The CDR3 DNA reads as TGTGCCAGCAGCCCGGGACTAGCGGGAGCCAATGAGCAGTTCTTC. It codes for CASSPGLAGANEQFF. This chain connects TRBV5-6 to TRBJ2-1; 14 nucleotides match TRBD2. This CDR3 is built from 15 residues. Germline CDR1 SGHDT, CDR2 YYEEEE. V trimming: 4 bases; J trimming: 6 bases; junction bases outside the gene matches: 3.

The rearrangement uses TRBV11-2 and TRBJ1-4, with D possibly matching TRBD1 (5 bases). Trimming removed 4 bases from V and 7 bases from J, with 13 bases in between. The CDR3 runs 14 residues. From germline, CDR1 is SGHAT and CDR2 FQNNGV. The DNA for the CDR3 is TGTGCCAGCAGCTCCCTGCGGGACCTTGAAAAACTGTTTTTT. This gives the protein CASSSLRDLEKLFF.

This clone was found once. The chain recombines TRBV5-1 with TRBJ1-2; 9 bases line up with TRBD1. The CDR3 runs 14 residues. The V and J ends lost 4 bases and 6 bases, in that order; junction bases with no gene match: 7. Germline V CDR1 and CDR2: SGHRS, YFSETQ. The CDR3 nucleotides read TGCGCCAGCAGCAATCGGGGGACAGGGAATGGCTACACCTTC. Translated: CASSNRGTGNGYTF. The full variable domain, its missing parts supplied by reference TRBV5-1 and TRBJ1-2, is KAGVTQTPRYLIKTRGQQVTLSCSPISGHRSVSWYQQTPGQGLQFLFEYFSETQRNKGNFPGRFSGRQFSNSRSEMNVSTLELGDSALYLCASSNRGTGNGYTFGSGTRLTVV.

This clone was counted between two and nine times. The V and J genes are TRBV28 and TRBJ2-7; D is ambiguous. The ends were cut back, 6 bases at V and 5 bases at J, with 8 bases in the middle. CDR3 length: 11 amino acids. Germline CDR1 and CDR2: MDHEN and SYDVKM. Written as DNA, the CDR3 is TGTGCCAGCAGACGGGCCAACGAGCAGTACTTC. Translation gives CASRRANEQYF.

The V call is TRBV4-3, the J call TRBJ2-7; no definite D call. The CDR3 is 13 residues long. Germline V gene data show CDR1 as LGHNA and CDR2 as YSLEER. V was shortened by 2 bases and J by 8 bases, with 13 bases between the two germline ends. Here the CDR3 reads CASSQPSDLKQYF. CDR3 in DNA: TGCGCCAGCAGCCAACCAAGCGATTTGAAGCAGTACTTC.

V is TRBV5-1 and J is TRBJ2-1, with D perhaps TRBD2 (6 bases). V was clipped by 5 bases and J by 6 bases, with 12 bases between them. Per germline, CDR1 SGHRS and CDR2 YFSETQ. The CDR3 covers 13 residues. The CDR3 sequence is CASSPGASNEQFF. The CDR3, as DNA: TGCGCCAGCAGTCCGGGAGCTTCCAATGAGCAGTTCTTC.

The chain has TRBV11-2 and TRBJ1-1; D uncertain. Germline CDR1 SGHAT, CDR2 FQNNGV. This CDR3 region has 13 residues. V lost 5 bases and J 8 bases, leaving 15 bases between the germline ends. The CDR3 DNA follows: TGTGCCAGCAGCCACCTTTTAGCTTCGGAAGCTTTCTTT. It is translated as CASSHLLASEAFF.

The CDR3 nucleotides are TGTGCCAGCAGCCCCAGGGGCGGGAGATACAATGAGCAGTTCTTC. Amino acid sequence: CASSPRGGRYNEQFF. The chain has TRBV5-8 and TRBJ2-1; tentatively, D is TRBD2 (7 bases). Germline loops: CDR1 SGHTS, CDR2 YDEGEE. This CDR3 region has 15 residues. With 4 bases removed from V and 4 bases from J, the gap between germline ends came to 15 bases.

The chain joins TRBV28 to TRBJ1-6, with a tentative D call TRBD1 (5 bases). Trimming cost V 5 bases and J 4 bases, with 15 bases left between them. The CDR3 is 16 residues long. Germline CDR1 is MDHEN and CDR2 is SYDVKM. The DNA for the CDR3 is TGTGCCAGCAGTACCCCTACATCAGGGTATAATTCACCCCTCCACTTT. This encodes CASSTPTSGYNSPLHF.

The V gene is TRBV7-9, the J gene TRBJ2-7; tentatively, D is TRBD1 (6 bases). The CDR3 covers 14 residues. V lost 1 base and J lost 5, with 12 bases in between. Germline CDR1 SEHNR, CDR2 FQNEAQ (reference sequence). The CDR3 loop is CASSLGAGVHEQYF. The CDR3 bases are TGTGCCAGCAGCTTAGGGGCAGGGGTCCACGAGCAGTACTTC.

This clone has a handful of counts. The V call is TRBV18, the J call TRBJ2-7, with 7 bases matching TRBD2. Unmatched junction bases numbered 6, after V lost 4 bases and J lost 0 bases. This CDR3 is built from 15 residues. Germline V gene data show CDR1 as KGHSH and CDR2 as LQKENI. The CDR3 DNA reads TGTGCCAGCTCACTTACTAGCGATTCCTCCTACGAGCAGTACTTC. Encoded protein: CASSLTSDSSYEQYF. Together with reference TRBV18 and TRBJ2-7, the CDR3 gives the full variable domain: NAGVMQNPRHLVRRRGQEARLRCSPMKGHSHVYWYRQLPEEGLKFMVYLQKENIIDESGMPKERFSAEFPKEGPSILRIQQVVRGDSAAYFCASSLTSDSSYEQYFGPGTRLTVT.

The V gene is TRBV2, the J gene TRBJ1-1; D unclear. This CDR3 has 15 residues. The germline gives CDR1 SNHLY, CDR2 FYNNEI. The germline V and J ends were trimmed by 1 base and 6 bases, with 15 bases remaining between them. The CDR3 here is CASSEGKSFAAEAFF. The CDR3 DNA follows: TGTGCCAGCAGTGAAGGGAAGTCGTTCGCCGCTGAAGCTTTCTTT.